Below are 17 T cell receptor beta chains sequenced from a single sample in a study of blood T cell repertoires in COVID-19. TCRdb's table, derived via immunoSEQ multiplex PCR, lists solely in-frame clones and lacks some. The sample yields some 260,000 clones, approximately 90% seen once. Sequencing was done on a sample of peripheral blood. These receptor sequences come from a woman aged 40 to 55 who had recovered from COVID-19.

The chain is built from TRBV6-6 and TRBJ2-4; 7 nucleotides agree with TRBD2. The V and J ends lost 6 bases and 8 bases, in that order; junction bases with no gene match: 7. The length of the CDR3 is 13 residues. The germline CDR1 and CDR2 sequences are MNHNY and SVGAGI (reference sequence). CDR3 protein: CASSPGGRDIQYF. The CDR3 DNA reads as TGTGCCAGCAGCCCCGGGGGGAGGGACATTCAGTACTTC.

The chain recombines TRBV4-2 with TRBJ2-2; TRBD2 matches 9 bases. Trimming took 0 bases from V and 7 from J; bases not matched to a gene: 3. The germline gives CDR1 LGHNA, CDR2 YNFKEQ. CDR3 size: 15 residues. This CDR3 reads CASSQELAGNGELFF. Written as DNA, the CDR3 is TGTGCCAGCAGCCAAGAGCTAGCGGGAAACGGGGAGCTGTTTTTT.

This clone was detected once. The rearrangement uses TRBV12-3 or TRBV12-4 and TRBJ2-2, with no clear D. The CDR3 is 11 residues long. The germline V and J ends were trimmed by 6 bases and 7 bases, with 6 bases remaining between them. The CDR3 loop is CASSPGGELFF. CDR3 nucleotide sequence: TGTGCCAGCAGCCCAGGCGGGGAGCTGTTTTTT.

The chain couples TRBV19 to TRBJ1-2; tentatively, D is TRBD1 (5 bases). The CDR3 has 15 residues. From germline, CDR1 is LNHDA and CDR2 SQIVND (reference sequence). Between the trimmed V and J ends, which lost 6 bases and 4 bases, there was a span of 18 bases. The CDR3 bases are TGTGCCAGTAGCCCGGTGGGGGGAGGACTCTATGGCTACACCTTC. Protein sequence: CASSPVGGGLYGYTF.

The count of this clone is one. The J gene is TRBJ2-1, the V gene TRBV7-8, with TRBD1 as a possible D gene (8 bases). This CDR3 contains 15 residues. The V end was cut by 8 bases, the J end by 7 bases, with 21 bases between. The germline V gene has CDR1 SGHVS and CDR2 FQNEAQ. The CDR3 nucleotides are TGTGCCAGCCGCAGGGGGCGGGGGTCAGGGAATGAGCAGTTCTTC. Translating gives CASRRGRGSGNEQFF. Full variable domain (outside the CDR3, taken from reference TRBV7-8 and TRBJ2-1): GAGVSQSPRYKVAKRGQDVALRCDPISGHVSLFWYQQALGQGPEFLTYFQNEAQLDKSGLPSDRFFAERPEGSVSTLKIQRTQQEDSAVYLCASRRGRGSGNEQFFGPGTRLTVL.

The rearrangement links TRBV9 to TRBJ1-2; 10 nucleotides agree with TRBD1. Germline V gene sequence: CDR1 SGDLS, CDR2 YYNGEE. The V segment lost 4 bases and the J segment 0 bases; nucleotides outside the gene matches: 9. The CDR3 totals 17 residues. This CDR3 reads CASSPRDRGLANYGYTF. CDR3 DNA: TGTGCCAGCAGCCCCCGGGACAGGGGACTCGCTAACTATGGCTACACCTTC. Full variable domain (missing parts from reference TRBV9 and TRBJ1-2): DSGVTQTPKHLITATGQRVTLRCSPRSGDLSVYWYQQSLDQGLQFLIQYYNGEERAKGNILERFSAQQFPDLHSELNLSSLELGDSALYFCASSPRDRGLANYGYTFGSGTRLTVV.

Here the CDR3 reads CASSYSSRTSTNEQFF. CDR3 DNA sequence: TGTGCCAGCAGTTACTCGAGCAGGACTAGCACCAATGAGCAGTTCTTC. The gene calls are TRBV6-2 or TRBV6-3 and TRBJ2-1, with 8 positions matching TRBD2. The CDR3 sequence is 16 residues long. V dropped 0 bases and J dropped 6; count of bases not matched to a gene: 7. Germline V gene lookup returns CDR1 MNHEY and CDR2 SVGEGT.

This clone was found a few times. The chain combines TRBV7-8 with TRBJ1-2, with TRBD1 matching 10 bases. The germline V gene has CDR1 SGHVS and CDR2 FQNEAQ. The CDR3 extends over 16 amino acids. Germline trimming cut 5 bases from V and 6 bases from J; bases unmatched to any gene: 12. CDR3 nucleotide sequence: TGTGCCAGCAGCACCCCCCGGGACAGGGGAGATGATGGCTACACCTTC. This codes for CASSTPRDRGDDGYTF.

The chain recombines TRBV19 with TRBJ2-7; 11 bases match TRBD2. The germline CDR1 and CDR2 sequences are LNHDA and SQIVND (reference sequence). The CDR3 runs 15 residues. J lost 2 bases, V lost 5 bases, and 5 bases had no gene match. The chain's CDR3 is CASSPGTSGPYEQYF. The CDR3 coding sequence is TGTGCCAGTAGTCCAGGGACTAGCGGCCCCTACGAGCAGTACTTC.

The CDR3 protein is CASSPSRQGAGTEAFF. DNA of the CDR3: TGTGCCAGCTCACCGTCGAGGCAGGGGGCAGGAACTGAAGCTTTCTTT. The genes are TRBV18 and TRBJ1-1; TRBD1 matches 8 bases. This CDR3 spans 16 amino acids. Germline CDR1 KGHSH, CDR2 LQKENI. J was trimmed by 5 bases and V by 3 bases; bases with no gene match: 11.

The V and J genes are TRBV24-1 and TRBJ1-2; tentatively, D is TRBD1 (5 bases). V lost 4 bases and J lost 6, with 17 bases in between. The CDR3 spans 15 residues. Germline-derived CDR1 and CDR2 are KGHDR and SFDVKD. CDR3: CATSDLRGESHGYTF. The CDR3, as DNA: TGTGCCACCAGTGACCTACGGGGGGAATCCCATGGCTACACCTTC.

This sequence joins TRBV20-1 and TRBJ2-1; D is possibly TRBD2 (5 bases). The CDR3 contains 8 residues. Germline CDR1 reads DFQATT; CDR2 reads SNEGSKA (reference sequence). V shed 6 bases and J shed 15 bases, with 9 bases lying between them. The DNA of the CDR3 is TGCAGTGCCACCGAGGGGTTCTTC. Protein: CSATEGFF.

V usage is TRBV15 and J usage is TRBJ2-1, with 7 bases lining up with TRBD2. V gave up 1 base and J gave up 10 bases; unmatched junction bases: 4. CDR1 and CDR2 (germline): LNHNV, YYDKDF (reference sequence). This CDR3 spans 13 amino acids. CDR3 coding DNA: TGTGCCACCAGCAGAGGCAGGGAGGGCGAGCAGTTCTTC. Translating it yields CATSRGREGEQFF.

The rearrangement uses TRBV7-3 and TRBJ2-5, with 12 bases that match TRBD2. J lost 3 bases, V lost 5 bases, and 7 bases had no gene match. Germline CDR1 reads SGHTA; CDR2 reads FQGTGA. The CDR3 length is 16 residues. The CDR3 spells CASSRGLAGRKETQYF. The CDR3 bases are TGTGCCAGCAGCCGGGGACTAGCGGGCCGTAAAGAGACCCAGTACTTC.

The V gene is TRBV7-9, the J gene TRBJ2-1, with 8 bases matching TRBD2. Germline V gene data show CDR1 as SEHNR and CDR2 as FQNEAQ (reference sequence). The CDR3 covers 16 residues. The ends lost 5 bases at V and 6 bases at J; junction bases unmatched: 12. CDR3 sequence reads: CASSRRGLDALNEQFF. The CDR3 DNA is TGTGCCAGCAGCCGCCGGGGACTAGATGCCCTCAATGAGCAGTTCTTC.

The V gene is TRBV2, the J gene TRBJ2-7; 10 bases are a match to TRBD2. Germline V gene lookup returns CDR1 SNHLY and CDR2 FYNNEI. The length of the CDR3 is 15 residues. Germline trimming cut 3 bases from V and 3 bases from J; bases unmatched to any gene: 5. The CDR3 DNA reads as TGTGCCAGCAGTGATCCCCCTAGCGGGAGCTACGAGCAGTACGTC. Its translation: CASSDPPSGSYEQYV.

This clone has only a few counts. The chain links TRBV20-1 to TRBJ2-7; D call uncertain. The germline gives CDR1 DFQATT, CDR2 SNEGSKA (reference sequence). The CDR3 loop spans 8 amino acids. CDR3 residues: CSRLTADV. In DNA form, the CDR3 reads TGCAGTCGGTTGACTGCTGACGTC.